This is a list of T cell receptor beta chains from one sample in a study of vaccination effects on CD4 cells after COVID-19. Profiled with immunoSEQ multiplex PCR; TCRdb holds only in-frame clones, not every one. In the table there are about 73,000 clones, nearly 75% of which are singletons. These receptors have no identified antigens. Material: CD4+ T cells from PBMCs cultured without peptide, obtained after COVID-19 vaccination. These TCRs come from a human donor who received a COVID-19 vaccine. Both conserved end residues are part of each CDR3.

j_gene,v_gene,CDR3aa
TRBJ2-2,TRBV7-2,CASSFGNGNTGELFF
TRBJ1-5,TRBV6-6,CASSPTGGSQPQHF
TRBJ1-6,TRBV3-1/TRBV3-2,CASSQVPPPGNSPLHF
TRBJ1-3,TRBV6-5,CASSLRDRGDTIYF
TRBJ2-5,TRBV9,CASSARLAGAKSQETQYF
TRBJ2-6,TRBV4-1,CASSQGRRSSGANVLTF
TRBJ1-4,TRBV9,CASSPTATNEKLFF
TRBJ1-1,TRBV2,CASSERPGQGVRGIGF
TRBJ1-5,TRBV2,CASIRDSNQPQHF
TRBJ1-1,TRBV5-4,CASSGPGQGHTEAFF
TRBJ1-1,TRBV6-5,CASSKLNTEAFF
TRBJ1-2,TRBV7-3,CASSAAYGPGTYGYTF
TRBJ2-3,TRBV18,CASSKMTSSRTDTQYF
TRBJ1-1,TRBV6-5,CASSFDGTGSAEAFF
TRBJ2-1,TRBV11-1,CASSITGGDNEQFF
TRBJ2-2,TRBV7-3,CASSLTAGIGTGELFF
TRBJ2-3,TRBV20-1,CSGGATDTQYF
TRBJ2-7,TRBV4-1,CASSQEWGTGNYEQYF
TRBJ1-6,TRBV9,CASSVDSSGSPLHF
TRBJ1-6,TRBV28,CASKGGVGPLHF